The rows below give T cell receptor beta chains drawn from one sample of a study of early T cells in non-severe SARS-CoV-2 infection. TCRdb reprocessed the 5' RACE reads via MiXCR and lists one record per CDR3 protein. Among 110,000 or so distinct CDR3 sequences, around an eighth were seen once, and the ten largest hold less than 3.5%. The sequenced sample was whole blood. The receptor source for this set is an adult who was a healthcare worker with PCR-confirmed SARS-CoV-2 infection or an uninfected control (not recorded which). CDR3s include the opening cysteine and the closing phenylalanine or tryptophan. D genes are given only for firm matches. Clone sizes are given selectively: once, few, many, or a class where the clone is expanded.

d_call j_call clone_size cdr3_length v_call cdr3_nt cdr3_aa
- TRBJ2-1 - 18 TRBV7-3 TGTGCCAGCAGCCCACCGCCTGGGTTGAGACAGACATACAATGAGCAGTTCTTC CASSPPPGLRQTYNEQFF
- TRBJ1-5 many 15 TRBV9 TGTGCCAGCAGCGCAGGTCCCACTGACAATCAGCCCCAGCATTTT CASSAGPTDNQPQHF
- TRBJ2-2 once 11 TRBV7-3 TGTGCCAGCACCCTAGGGGGGGAGCTGTTTTTT CASTLGGELFF
TRBD1 TRBJ2-7 - 15 TRBV28 TGTGCCAGCAGTTTATTAGGACAGGGCCGCTACGAGCAGTACTTC CASSLLGQGRYEQYF
TRBD2 TRBJ2-3 - 15 TRBV11-2 TGTGCCAGCAGCCGAGCGGGGTCAGGGCGAGATACGCAGTATTTT CASSRAGSGRDTQYF
- TRBJ2-1 many 17 TRBV14 TGTGCCAGCAGCCAAGCGAGGAGGGGCTTCTCCTACAATGAGCAGTTCTTC CASSQARRGFSYNEQFF
TRBD2 TRBJ2-1 few 16 TRBV25-1 TGTGCCAGCAGTTCCGGGACTAGCCTACCCTACAATGAGCAGTTCTTC CASSSGTSLPYNEQFF
- TRBJ2-2 - 15 TRBV5-1 TGCGCCAGCAGCTTGTTGACAGGAACACCCGGGGAGCTGTTTTTT CASSLLTGTPGELFF
- TRBJ2-3 many 15 TRBV7-2 TGTGCCAGCAGCTTAGTTCTAGGACGCACAGATACGCAGTATTTT CASSLVLGRTDTQYF
- TRBJ1-1 - 14 TRBV9 TGTGCCAGCAGCCAATCGATCGGGACAACCGAAGCTTTCTTT CASSQSIGTTEAFF
TRBD2 TRBJ2-3 many 17 TRBV12-3/TRBV12-4 TGTGCCAGCAGCGAAGATATAGCGGGAACTAGCACAGATACGCAGTATTTT CASSEDIAGTSTDTQYF
- TRBJ1-2 - 13 TRBV12-3/TRBV12-4 TGTGCCAGCAGTTTGTTTACAGGAGGTGGCTACACCTTC CASSLFTGGGYTF
TRBD1 TRBJ2-1 few 15 TRBV2 TGTGCCAGCAGCTCCGGACAGGGACTCTACAATGAGCAGTTCTTC CASSSGQGLYNEQFF
- TRBJ1-2 few 13 TRBV19 TGTGCCAGTAGTATCCTCCAGGGAAATGGCTACACCTTC CASSILQGNGYTF
- TRBJ2-3 many 14 TRBV12-3/TRBV12-4 TGTGCCAGCAGTTTAACAGCCAGCACAGATACGCAGTATTTT CASSLTASTDTQYF
TRBD2 TRBJ2-3 once 16 TRBV12-3/TRBV12-4 TGTGCCAGCAGTTTGGCTACGGCGGGAGGAGGAGATACGCAGTATTTT CASSLATAGGGDTQYF
- TRBJ2-7 few 15 TRBV3-1 TGTGCCAGCAGCCACGCCTGGCGGAACCCCTACGAGCAGTACTTC CASSHAWRNPYEQYF
TRBD2 TRBJ2-1 - 20 TRBV28 TGTGCCAGCAGTATAACCCTACCGGGACTAGCGGGGAGATCCTACAATGAGCAGTTCTTC CASSITLPGLAGRSYNEQFF
- TRBJ1-5 many 15 TRBV21-1 TGTGCCAGCAGCAATCCGGACAGGGAGAATCAGCCCCAGCATTTT CASSNPDRENQPQHF
TRBD1 TRBJ2-5 - 13 TRBV7-7 TGTGCTAGCAGCTCACAGGGGCCAGAGACCCAGTACTTC CASSSQGPETQYF
- TRBJ2-5 many 14 TRBV6-5 TGTGCCAGCAGTTACGCGGGGTACCAAGAGACCCAGTACTTC CASSYAGYQETQYF
- TRBJ1-1 few 10 TRBV21-1 TGTGCCAGGAGTAACACTGAAGCTTTCTTT CARSNTEAFF
- TRBJ2-1 many 14 TRBV5-5 TGTGCCAGCAAGGAGACCGTCGCCTACAATGAGCAGTTCTTC CASKETVAYNEQFF
TRBD1 TRBJ1-2 - 14 TRBV29-1 TGCAGCGTTCGGGACAGATTTGCTAACTATGGCTACACCTTC CSVRDRFANYGYTF
TRBD2 TRBJ2-3 many 16 TRBV11-3 TGTGCCAGCAGCTCGACCGGGACTAGCGGGAGACGGACGCAGTATTTT CASSSTGTSGRRTQYF
- TRBJ2-5 - 11 TRBV6-6 TGTGCCAGCAGTTACGAAGAGACCCAGTACTTC CASSYEETQYF